Each of the 25 T cell receptor beta chains below was sequenced from the same sample in a study of T cells in tumors after PD-1 blockade. TCRdb keeps only in-frame clones here, not all; method: immunoSEQ multiplex PCR. Altogether some 24,000 clones are present, roughly 85% being singletons, with the ten largest covering 9% to 15%. Sequenced here: PBMCs, sampled after anti-PD-1 treatment. These receptors were obtained from a human donor with basal cell carcinoma.

V usage is TRBV6-4 and J usage is TRBJ2-4; D is perhaps TRBD1 (6 bases). CDR3 length equals 14 residues. Germline V gene sequence: CDR1 MRHNA, CDR2 SNTAGT. Trimming took 4 bases from V and 10 from J, leaving 17 bases between them. CDR3 bases: TGTGCCAGCAGTGCCAAAGGGGGATCCTCAATTCAGTACTTC. It is translated as CASSAKGGSSIQYF.

This clone was counted between two and nine times. The V and J genes are TRBV4-1 and TRBJ1-5; 7 bases align to TRBD1. The CDR3 length is 15 residues. Losses at the gene ends were 1 base for V and 6 bases for J; bases not matched to a gene: 6. Germline assignment: CDR1 MGHRA and CDR2 YSYEKL. The chain's CDR3 is CASSQVDRVGQPQHF. The DNA for the CDR3 is TGCGCCAGCAGCCAAGTCGACAGGGTGGGTCAGCCCCAGCATTTT.

The chain joins TRBV5-4 to TRBJ2-7; 13 positions agree with TRBD2. The V gene's germline CDR1 is SGHNT and CDR2 YYREEE (reference sequence). J was trimmed by 3 bases and V by 4 bases; bases with no gene match: 4. CDR3 length equals 15 residues. The CDR3 reads CASSPGLAGNYEQYF. DNA of the CDR3: TGTGCCAGCAGCCCGGGACTAGCGGGGAACTACGAGCAGTACTTC.

The rearrangement joins TRBV6-5 to TRBJ2-5; D gene uncertain. Germline CDR1 is MNHEY and CDR2 is SVGAGI. The germline V and J ends were trimmed by 0 bases and 5 bases, with 10 bases remaining between them. CDR3 length: 14 amino acids. CDR3 loop: CASSYSAAQETQYF. In DNA form, the CDR3 reads TGTGCCAGCAGTTACTCGGCGGCTCAGGAGACCCAGTACTTC.

The rearrangement links TRBV5-1 to TRBJ1-1; D is possibly TRBD1 (6 bases). The germline gives CDR1 SGHRS, CDR2 YFSETQ. The CDR3 has 13 residues. Trimming pared 5 bases from V and 5 bases from J, leaving 13 bases between. The DNA for the CDR3 is TGCGCCAGCAGTCAAGACACAGGGACTGAAGCTTTCTTT. Protein sequence: CASSQDTGTEAFF.

The J gene is TRBJ1-3, the V gene TRBV5-1; D remains unclear. The V gene lost 0 bases and the J gene lost 4 bases, with 11 bases spanning the gap. The CDR3 loop spans 15 amino acids. The germline gives CDR1 SGHRS, CDR2 YFSETQ. The CDR3 reads CASSLAGQGGNTIYF. Written as DNA, the CDR3 is TGCGCCAGCAGCTTGGCCGGGCAAGGAGGAAACACCATATATTTT.

The V and J genes are TRBV4-1 and TRBJ1-5; the D gene is possibly TRBD1 (5 bases). The V gene's germline CDR1 is MGHRA and CDR2 YSYEKL. Between the trimmed V and J ends, which lost 2 bases and 4 bases, there was a span of 15 bases. The CDR3 runs 16 residues. In DNA form, the CDR3 reads TGCGCCAGCAGCCAATATTCGGGACCGCTAAATCAGCCCCAGCATTTT. This encodes CASSQYSGPLNQPQHF.

The rearrangement uses TRBV5-1 and TRBJ2-1, with TRBD2 matching 11 bases. After removal of 2 bases from V and 11 bases from J, the junction contained 9 bases not matched to a gene. This CDR3 spans 15 amino acids. The germline gives CDR1 SGHRS, CDR2 YFSETQ. This CDR3 is CASSFAELAGEKQFF. The CDR3 DNA sequence: TGCGCCAGCAGCTTCGCCGAACTAGCGGGGGAGAAGCAGTTCTTC. Variable domain in full (rest from reference TRBV5-1 and TRBJ2-1): KAGVTQTPRYLIKTRGQQVTLSCSPISGHRSVSWYQQTPGQGLQFLFEYFSETQRNKGNFPGRFSGRQFSNSRSEMNVSTLELGDSALYLCASSFAELAGEKQFFGPGTRLTVL.

The V and J genes are TRBV3-1 (or the pseudogene TRBV3-2) and TRBJ1-2; D uncertain. The CDR3 totals 16 residues. CDR1 LGHDT and CDR2 YNNKEL come from the germline V gene (reference sequence). V lost 0 bases to trimming and J lost 3 bases, with 14 bases between them. CDR3 nucleotide sequence: TGTGCCAGCAGCCAAGATCAGTTTAGCAGCTACTATGGCTACACCTTC. Residues: CASSQDQFSSYYGYTF.

The DNA for the CDR3 is TGTGCCAGCAGCCTACGGGGGGCTGGGGAGACCCAGTACTTC. Protein: CASSLRGAGETQYF. The gene calls are TRBV7-6 and TRBJ2-5, with TRBD2 as a possible D gene (7 bases). The CDR3 covers 14 residues. Deletions cut 5 bases from V and 5 bases from J, with 15 bases between. Per the germline V gene, CDR1 is SGHVS and CDR2 is FNYEAQ.

This chain uses TRBV19 with TRBJ1-1, with a tentative D call TRBD1 (5 bases). This CDR3 has 15 residues. The V gene lost 5 bases and the J gene lost 0 bases, with 13 bases spanning the gap. CDR1 and CDR2 (germline): LNHDA, SQIVND (reference sequence). This chain's CDR3 is CASSWRAGMNTEAFF. The DNA of the CDR3 is TGTGCCAGTAGTTGGAGGGCAGGGATGAACACTGAAGCTTTCTTT.

This chain uses TRBV7-6 with TRBJ1-4, with D hard to call. Germline CDR1 is SGHVS and CDR2 is FNYEAQ. V lost 5 bases, J lost 4 bases, and 17 bases lay in between. CDR3 length: 16 residues. For the CDR3, the DNA is TGTGCCAGCAGCAGCACATTACTCGGGGTTAATGAAAAACTGTTTTTT. It specifies CASSSTLLGVNEKLFF.

The chain recombines TRBV9 with TRBJ2-7; D is tentatively TRBD1 or TRBD2 (6 bases each). Deletions cut 0 bases from V and 4 bases from J, with 14 bases between. Germline loops: CDR1 SGDLS, CDR2 YYNGEE. The CDR3 extends over 15 amino acids. CDR3 in DNA: TGTGCCAGCAGCGTAGGGGGGGCAGATGAATACGAGCAGTACTTC. As protein: CASSVGGADEYEQYF.

This clone was observed a handful of times. The V call is TRBV30, the J call TRBJ1-4; D is unclear. Germline values: CDR1 GTSNPN, CDR2 SVGIG (reference sequence). CDR3 length equals 12 residues. V shed 1 base and J shed 4 bases, with 4 bases lying between them. CDR3 region: CAWSGDNEKLFF. Here the CDR3 DNA reads TGTGCCTGGAGTGGTGATAATGAAAAACTGTTTTTT. Using reference TRBV30 and TRBJ1-4 for the parts outside the CDR3, the full variable domain is SQTIHQWPATLVQPVGSPLSLECTVEGTSNPNLYWYRQAAGRGLQLLFYSVGIGQISSEVPQNLSASRPQDRQFILSSKKLLLSDSGFYLCAWSGDNEKLFFGSGTQLSVL.

The CDR3 sequence: CASSPRRGGMTDTQYF. The CDR3 nucleotides are TGTGCCAGCAGCCCGAGGCGGGGGGGGATGACAGATACGCAGTATTTT. The chain has TRBV7-2 and TRBJ2-3; 9 bases are a match to TRBD2. The junction had 9 bases not matched to a gene; V was cut back by 5 bases and J by 3 bases. This CDR3 is built from 16 residues. Germline loops: CDR1 SGHTA, CDR2 FQGNSA.

The CDR3 region is CASSPQTDTQYF. The DNA for the CDR3 is TGTGCCAGCTCACCCCAAACAGATACGCAGTATTTT. The chain uses TRBV18 and TRBJ2-3; no firm D call. Trimming removed 3 bases at V and 3 bases at J, with 4 bases between. This CDR3 spans 12 amino acids. Germline CDR1 reads KGHSH; CDR2 reads LQKENI.

The chain carries TRBV5-5 and TRBJ1-1; D gene ambiguous. The germline V and J ends were trimmed by 5 bases and 7 bases, with 15 bases remaining between them. Germline V gene lookup returns CDR1 SGHKS and CDR2 YYEKEE (reference sequence). The CDR3 length is 13 residues. CDR3 residues: CASRVTDRGEAFF. In nucleotides, the CDR3 is TGTGCCAGCAGGGTCACAGATCGGGGTGAAGCTTTCTTT.

This chain connects TRBV19 to TRBJ1-5; 9 nucleotides align to TRBD1. CDR3 size: 13 residues. V shed 10 bases and J 7 bases; nucleotides not matched to a gene: 8. CDR1 and CDR2 from the germline V gene are LNHDA and SQIVND (reference sequence). The CDR3 loop reads CATQDRGGQPQHF. The CDR3 nucleotides read TGTGCCACCCAGGACAGGGGAGGGCAGCCCCAGCATTTT.

The rearrangement uses TRBV29-1 and TRBJ1-4, with unresolved D. The germline CDR1 and CDR2 sequences are SQVTM and ANQGSEA. Deletions cut 4 bases from V and 8 bases from J, with 11 bases between. The CDR3 covers 12 residues. CDR3 DNA: TGCAGCGTTGGAAGGTCTGGCGAAAAACTGTTTTTT. As protein: CSVGRSGEKLFF.

The rearrangement joins TRBV10-3 to TRBJ1-5; D perhaps matches TRBD1 (5 bases). V was trimmed by 6 bases and J by 5 bases, leaving 11 bases between them. Germline V CDR1 and CDR2: ENHRY, SYGVKD. There are 13 residues in the CDR3. The CDR3, as DNA: TGTGCCATCAGGGGACTTCTGGATCAGCCCCAGCATTTT. This translates into CAIRGLLDQPQHF.

This clone has a single count. J is TRBJ1-6 and V is TRBV19; no clear D gene. Germline assignment: CDR1 LNHDA and CDR2 SQIVND (reference sequence). The CDR3 covers 13 residues. V was trimmed by 6 bases and J by 10 bases, leaving 13 bases between them. The CDR3 DNA is TGTGCCAGTAGGGAGACGGTAGGGTCACCCCTCCACTTT. This translates into CASRETVGSPLHF. Together with reference TRBV19 and TRBJ1-6, the CDR3 gives the full variable domain: DGGITQSPKYLFRKEGQNVTLSCEQNLNHDAMYWYRQDPGQGLRLIYYSQIVNDFQKGDIAEGYSVSREKKESFPLTVTSAQKNPTAFYLCASRETVGSPLHFGNGTRLTVT.

The chain is built from TRBV9 and TRBJ2-7, with D maybe TRBD2 (5 bases). From germline, CDR1 is SGDLS and CDR2 YYNGEE. Trimming removed 4 bases at V and 3 bases at J, with 20 bases between. The CDR3 loop spans 16 amino acids. DNA of the CDR3: TGTGCCAGCAGCCCCCGTTCTAGTGGGGAGCACTACGAGCAGTACTTC. This codes for CASSPRSSGEHYEQYF. The entire variable domain, with the rest obtained from reference TRBV9 and TRBJ2-7, is as follows: DSGVTQTPKHLITATGQRVTLRCSPRSGDLSVYWYQQSLDQGLQFLIQYYNGEERAKGNILERFSAQQFPDLHSELNLSSLELGDSALYFCASSPRSSGEHYEQYFGPGTRLTVT.

A note on this clone: The germline gene is not matched at one end of the junction; a read error may be the cause. Other DNA sequences in the sample encode the same CDR3. The V call is TRBV19, the J call TRBJ1-1; 10 positions match TRBD1. The CDR3 covers 14 residues. CDR1 and CDR2 from the germline V gene are LNHDA and SQIVND (reference sequence). CDR3 region: CASSPGQGNTEAFF. CDR3 coding DNA: TGTGCCAGTAGTCCGGGACAGGGGAACACCGAAGCTTTCTTT.

The chain employs TRBV19 and TRBJ1-2; D is perhaps TRBD1 (6 bases). From germline, CDR1 is LNHDA and CDR2 SQIVND (reference sequence). V lost 5 bases to trimming and J lost 7 bases, with 11 bases between them. The CDR3 runs to 12 residues. CDR3 sequence: CASSFRGGGYTF. CDR3 DNA: TGTGCCAGTAGTTTCAGGGGTGGTGGCTACACCTTC.

The chain combines TRBV12-5 with TRBJ1-4; 9 nucleotides align to TRBD1. The CDR3 is 15 amino acids. Germline values: CDR1 LGHNT, CDR2 FRNRAP. J lost 7 bases, V lost 5 bases, and 8 bases had no gene match. The CDR3 loop is CASGILQGASEKLFF. The CDR3 DNA is TGTGCTAGTGGTATCCTACAGGGGGCTTCTGAAAAACTGTTTTTT.